This T cell receptor beta chain came from a study of T cell changes during pregnancy in multiple sclerosis. Clones were read by immunoSEQ multiplex PCR, and TCRdb kept only the in-frame ones, dropping some. Found here are more than 90,000 clones, around 94% of them singletons; the top ten hold just over 2%. The receptor's source is a female donor with multiple sclerosis, enrolled in a pregnancy study. The material sequenced was peripheral blood, taken after pregnancy.

The DNA for the CDR3 is TGTGCCAGCAGATGGATCGGACAGGGCCGGGCTAATGAAAAACTGTTTTTT. Amino acid sequence: CASRWIGQGRANEKLFF. The V and J genes are TRBV2 and TRBJ1-4, with TRBD1 matching over 8 bases. CDR1 is SNHLY and CDR2 is FYNNEI in the germline V gene. The CDR3 is made up of 17 amino acids. V shed 6 bases and J 3 bases; nucleotides not matched to a gene: 12.